This record looks at one T cell receptor (beta chain) sequence and its context. Among Cohort 3 donors, those recovered had two negative PCRs, clearance, or symptom resolution. This sample was taken from a study of blood T cell repertoires in COVID-19. Profiled with immunoSEQ multiplex PCR; TCRdb holds only in-frame clones, not every one. The data show over 150,000 clones, approximately 80% seen once. This CDR3 comprises 14 residues. The germline CDR1 and CDR2 sequences are MNHEY and SMNVEV (reference sequence). Trimming removed 6 bases from V and 3 bases from J; junction bases left unmatched: 4. The sequence was obtained from a woman aged 45-65 years who had recovered from COVID-19. The genes are TRBV27 and TRBJ1-5, with 8 bases fitting TRBD1. The material sequenced was PBMCs or T cells enriched from blood (not recorded which). The CDR3 nucleotides read TGTGCCAGCAGGACAGGGGCCTACAATCAGCCCCAGCATTTT. Encoded protein: CASRTGAYNQPQHF.